This section outlines one T cell receptor beta chain sequence together with its context. This specimen belongs to a study of identical twins. Template switching created a universal primer site, and the cDNA included unique molecular identifiers. TCRdb called the 5' RACE reads again in MiXCR, with one record for every CDR3 protein. This table holds 500,000 to 600,000 distinct CDR3 sequences, roughly a fifth found once. The CDR3 is made up of 14 amino acids. Germline V CDR1 and CDR2: SEHNR, FQNEAQ (reference sequence). V was shortened by 6 bases and J by 2 bases, with 12 bases between the two germline ends. The same sample was also studied in work on T cells expressing NK-cell markers. That investigation notes: With respect to HCMV, most of the eight sequenced donors were seropositive, and one was seronegative.

Sequencing was carried out using CD4+ T cells sorted from blood. The sequence was obtained from a woman under 30 in good health. The chain uses TRBV7-9 and TRBJ2-3; D is unresolved. CDR3 nucleotides: TGTGCCAGCAGTCCCGACGGCAACACAGATACGCAGTATTTT. Its translation is CASSPDGNTDTQYF.